The next 11 T cell receptor beta chains were all read from a single sample in a study of HIV-infected children after antiretroviral therapy interruption (dated by TCRdb to the late 2010s). This specimen's treatment or condition label, per the study, means: PENTA 11 planned treatment interruption arm or continuous ART arm. Libraries were constructed by 3' RACE. The instrument given in TCRdb is Illumina MiSeq. TCR libraries were constructed from RNA with a 3' RACE protocol that used unique molecular identifiers to correct for PCR amplification bias. In TCRdb, the public reads were trimmed at Q25 with fastp and aligned with MiXCR, with productive beta chains retained. Each CDR3 protein gets just one entry, which takes the most common genes and DNA from the rows behind it. This sample gives about 89,000 distinct CDR3 sequences in total; under 8% of them show up just once. In total, the top ten clones hold 0.9% to 1.3% of the sample.

The starting material was CD45RA+ CD4+ T cells from PBMCs, pooled from several time points, obtained from a donor given antiretroviral therapy, either interrupted or continuous. The sample's cell subset or site label, in plain terms: naive CD4+ CD45RA+ CD45RO- T cells. Receptors were obtained from a pool of human donors with HIV.

This clonotype appeared many times. The chain joins TRBV6-6 to TRBJ2-1, with TRBD1 identical over 10 bases. The CDR3 totals 16 residues. V shed 8 bases, J shed 9 bases, and the junction held 16 bases outside the gene matches. Germline V gene data show CDR1 as MNHNY and CDR2 as SVGAGI (reference sequence). DNA for the CDR3: TGTGCCAGCGGTGATGAAAAGGGACAGGGGAATGCTGAGCAGTTCTTC. As protein: CASGDEKGQGNAEQFF.

There are many counts of this clonotype. The V call is TRBV14, the J call TRBJ2-1; a weak D match, TRBD2 (6 bases). CDR1 is SGHDN and CDR2 is FVKESK in the germline V gene. Deletions cut 4 bases from V and 5 bases from J, with 15 bases between. CDR3 length: 15 amino acids. CDR3 DNA sequence: TGTGCCAGCAGCCCGGGACTCACGAGAGACAATGAGCAGTTCTTC. As protein: CASSPGLTRDNEQFF.

In its sample, this clonotype was seen many times. V gene TRBV19 combines with J gene TRBJ2-7; 7 nucleotides align to TRBD1. V lost 4 bases and J lost 5; bases outside the gene matches: 8. The CDR3 contains 14 residues. Looked up from germline, CDR1 is LNHDA and CDR2 is SQIVND (reference sequence). The CDR3 sequence: CASSTNRGSHEQYF. The CDR3 DNA is TGTGCCAGTAGTACGAACAGGGGTTCCCACGAGCAGTACTTC.

This clonotype was found many times. The V gene is TRBV7-2, the J gene TRBJ2-7; 8 nucleotides align to TRBD1. CDR3 length equals 14 residues. V shed 4 bases, J shed 2 bases, and the junction held 4 bases outside the gene matches. Germline CDR1 and CDR2: SGHTA and FQGNSA. The CDR3 DNA reads TGTGCCAGCAGCTGGAGGACAGGGACCTACGAGCAGTACTTC. Its protein is CASSWRTGTYEQYF.

This clonotype appeared many times. V and J are TRBV27 and TRBJ1-6; D unclear. The CDR3 consists of 14 residues. Germline-derived CDR1 and CDR2 are MNHEY and SMNVEV (reference sequence). Deletions cut 3 bases from V and 8 bases from J, with 11 bases between. The CDR3 is CASSFSAHHSPLHF. The CDR3 DNA is TGTGCCAGCAGTTTTTCAGCGCATCATTCACCCCTCCACTTT.

This clonotype has just a few counts. The genes are TRBV4-1 and TRBJ2-7; D call uncertain. The germline V and J ends were trimmed by 1 base and 0 bases, with 13 bases remaining between them. Germline CDR1 MGHRA, CDR2 YSYEKL. CDR3 size: 16 residues. In DNA form, the CDR3 reads TGCGCCAGCAGCCAAGTACTTGGACCCAGCTCCTACGAGCAGTACTTC. Its protein product is CASSQVLGPSSYEQYF.

At least ten counts were recorded for this clonotype. This chain links TRBV11-2 with TRBJ1-4; 10 positions match TRBD1. CDR1 and CDR2 (germline): SGHAT, FQNNGV. The CDR3 sequence is 16 residues long. The J segment lost 5 bases and the V segment lost 5 bases, leaving 8 bases of the junction unmatched. The CDR3 region is CASSPLAGQGNEKLFF. The CDR3 nucleotides are TGTGCCAGCAGCCCCCTCGCGGGACAGGGGAATGAAAAACTGTTTTTT.

This clonotype came up many times. The chain has TRBV20-1 and TRBJ2-7; 13 bases align to TRBD2. After removal of 3 bases from V and 6 bases from J, the junction contained 5 bases not matched to a gene. Germline V gene lookup returns CDR1 DFQATT and CDR2 SNEGSKA (reference sequence). The CDR3 length is 14 residues. In DNA form, the CDR3 reads TGCAGTGCTAGTGGACTAGCGGGAGCAGGCGAGCAGTACTTC. Protein: CSASGLAGAGEQYF.

This clonotype occurred many times. J is TRBJ2-7 and V is TRBV29-1, with D possibly being TRBD1 (5 bases). V was clipped by 6 bases and J by 4 bases, with 28 bases between them. The CDR3 runs to 17 residues. CDR1 SQVTM and CDR2 ANQGSEA come from the germline V gene. The CDR3 reads CSVGMSRTFPPKYEQYF. Written as DNA, the CDR3 is TGCAGCGTCGGCATGAGTAGGACATTTCCCCCCAAATACGAGCAGTACTTC.

The rearrangement links TRBV20-1 to TRBJ2-1, with D tentatively TRBD1 (6 bases). This CDR3 has 16 amino acids. Per germline, CDR1 DFQATT and CDR2 SNEGSKA (reference sequence). The V end lost 0 bases, the J end lost 4 bases, and 16 bases lay between the germline ends. The CDR3 bases are TGCAGTGCTAGAGATCGACTCACAGGGCTTTACAATGAGCAGTTCTTC. Its translation: CSARDRLTGLYNEQFF.

This clonotype has a single count. The chain couples TRBV5-1 to TRBJ2-1; no definite D call. Looked up from germline, CDR1 is SGHRS and CDR2 is YFSETQ. V lost 0 bases, J lost 8 bases, and 9 bases lay in between. The CDR3 covers 13 residues. Here the CDR3 reads CASSLGRQYEQFF. The CDR3, as DNA: TGCGCCAGCAGCTTGGGAAGGCAGTATGAGCAGTTCTTC.